Each of the 25 T cell receptor beta chains below was sequenced from the same sample in a study of shared clonotypes between healthy human individuals. Selected positively for CCR7 and CD45RO-negative, naive CD8 cells excluded terminally differentiated effector memory CD45RA+ cells. Repertoires were generated with immunoSEQ multiplex PCR, while TCRdb's copy carries only in-frame clones and drops some. In the table there are around 600,000 clones, approximately 95% of which are singletons. The sequenced sample was naive CD8+ T cells sorted from blood. These receptors originate from a woman aged 25-40 years in good health.

This clone came up once. The V call is TRBV7-6, the J call TRBJ2-3; the match to TRBD2 covers 14 bases. Germline CDR1 SGHVS, CDR2 FNYEAQ. With V trimmed by 4 bases and J by 5 bases, 8 bases remained unmatched. CDR3 length: 17 amino acids. The CDR3 is CASSSPLTSGRGDTQYF. CDR3 nucleotide sequence: TGTGCCAGCAGCTCTCCCCTGACTAGCGGGAGGGGAGATACGCAGTATTTT.

The gene calls are TRBV29-1 and TRBJ2-2; no reliable D call. Looked up from germline, CDR1 is SQVTM and CDR2 is ANQGSEA. The V end was cut by 4 bases, the J end by 8 bases, with 14 bases between. The CDR3 consists of 13 residues. The CDR3 DNA reads TGCAGCGTTGTCGATCCCGGCTGGGGGGAGCTGTTTTTT. It specifies CSVVDPGWGELFF.

This chain links TRBV28 with TRBJ1-1, with a possible D match to TRBD1 (5 bases). V was clipped by 6 bases and J by 4 bases, with 6 bases between them. Looked up from germline, CDR1 is MDHEN and CDR2 is SYDVKM. The CDR3 loop spans 11 amino acids. The CDR3 bases are TGTGCCAGCAGAGACAGCACTGAAGCTTTCTTT. It translates to CASRDSTEAFF. The full variable domain, in which reference TRBV28 and TRBJ1-1 provide the parts outside the CDR3, is DVKVTQSSRYLVKRTGEKVFLECVQDMDHENMFWYRQDPGLGLRLIYFSYDVKMKEKGDIPEGYSVSREKKERFSLILESASTNQTSMYLCASRDSTEAFFGQGTRLTVV.

In this sample, this clone turned up once. J is TRBJ1-2 and V is TRBV11-2; D is unresolved. V was pared by 3 bases and J by 8 bases, with 16 bases between. Germline lookup yields CDR1 SGHAT and CDR2 FQNNGV. CDR3 length equals 14 residues. CDR3 sequence: CASSLGLDGGGYTF. Written as DNA, the CDR3 is TGTGCCAGCAGCTTGGGTTTGGACGGCGGAGGCTACACCTTC.

V gene TRBV27 combines with J gene TRBJ1-5; 8 bases are shared with TRBD1. V was pared by 3 bases and J by 5 bases, with 6 bases of the junction left unmatched. The CDR3 runs 15 residues. The V gene's germline CDR1 is MNHEY and CDR2 SMNVEV (reference sequence). CDR3 residues: CASSLLAGGDQPQHF. CDR3 sequence (DNA): TGTGCCAGCAGTTTGTTGGCAGGGGGCGATCAGCCCCAGCATTTT.

This chain's CDR3 is CASSLYRDKQETQYF. Here the CDR3 DNA reads TGCGCCAGCAGCTTGTACCGGGACAAACAAGAGACCCAGTACTTC. This chain connects TRBV5-1 to TRBJ2-5; TRBD1 is a possible D gene (6 bases). CDR1 SGHRS and CDR2 YFSETQ come from the germline V gene. The V gene lost 1 base and the J gene lost 2 bases, with 12 bases spanning the gap. The CDR3 contains 15 residues.

In this sample, this clone turned up once. J is TRBJ2-5 and V is TRBV11-2; 11 nucleotides align to TRBD1. The J segment lost 1 base and the V segment lost 3 bases, leaving 1 base of the junction unmatched. Germline lookup yields CDR1 SGHAT and CDR2 FQNNGV. This CDR3 has 15 amino acids. Here the CDR3 reads CASSFGTGGQETQYF. CDR3 nucleotide sequence: TGTGCCAGCAGCTTCGGGACAGGGGGCCAAGAGACCCAGTACTTC.

Worth noting for this clone: Other DNA sequences within the sample encode an identical CDR3. The chain is built from TRBV5-4 and TRBJ2-7, with D perhaps given as TRBD1 or TRBD2 (7 bases each). V was clipped by 2 bases and J by 4 bases, with 13 bases between them. The CDR3 contains 14 residues. Germline V gives CDR1 SGHNT, CDR2 YYREEE (reference sequence). The CDR3 is CASSFGQGGYEQYF. The DNA for the CDR3 is TGTGCCAGCAGCTTTGGGCAGGGGGGGTACGAGCAGTACTTC.

V is TRBV18 and J is TRBJ2-1; D possibly uses TRBD1 or TRBD2 (5 bases each). CDR3 length: 17 residues. Trimming took off 3 bases at V and 1 base at J, with 16 bases between the two ends. In germline, CDR1 is KGHSH, CDR2 LQKENI. CDR3: CASSPLRGRASYNEQFF. CDR3 sequence (DNA): TGTGCCAGCTCACCTCTCCGGGGACGAGCATCCTACAATGAGCAGTTCTTC. Looking up the rest from reference TRBV18 and TRBJ2-1 gives the full variable domain: NAGVMQNPRHLVRRRGQEARLRCSPMKGHSHVYWYRQLPEEGLKFMVYLQKENIIDESGMPKERFSAEFPKEGPSILRIQQVVRGDSAAYFCASSPLRGRASYNEQFFGPGTRLTVL.

With regard to this clone: Other DNA sequences in the same sample also yield this CDR3. The chain couples TRBV10-2 to TRBJ2-7; D not resolved. CDR1 is WSHSY, CDR2 SAAADI, per germline. CDR3 length: 12 residues. Trimming took off 2 bases at V and 3 bases at J, with 5 bases between the two ends. The chain's CDR3 is CASSEAGYEQYF. The CDR3 bases are TGCGCCAGCAGTGAGGCAGGCTACGAGCAGTACTTC.

Comments on this clone: The identical CDR3 is also encoded by other nucleotide sequences in the sample. The V and J genes are TRBV27 and TRBJ2-7, with 10 bases that match TRBD1. This CDR3 has 14 residues. Germline V lookup: CDR1 MNHEY, CDR2 SMNVEV (reference sequence). Trimming took 9 bases from V and 1 from J; bases not matched to a gene: 6. Here the CDR3 reads CASSGTGVSYEQYF. The CDR3 bases are TGTGCCAGTTCCGGGACAGGGGTTTCCTACGAGCAGTACTTC.

The rearrangement uses TRBV19 and TRBJ1-1; D is undetermined. The CDR3 contains 14 residues. Germline loops: CDR1 LNHDA, CDR2 SQIVND (reference sequence). V was cut by 6 bases and J by 7 bases, with 18 bases left in between. CDR3 coding DNA: TGTGCCAGTAGCCCTCATTTCCTGGGCGGTGAAGCTTTCTTT. This codes for CASSPHFLGGEAFF.

V is TRBV4-1 and J is TRBJ2-5; no reliable D call. The J call is uncertain, as TRBJ2-7 better fits the DNA end. The CDR3 is 12 amino acids. Germline V lookup: CDR1 MGHRA, CDR2 YSYEKL. CDR3 nucleotides: TGCGCCAGCAGCCAAGGCGGTATCGAGCAGTACTTC. Amino acid sequence: CASSQGGIEQYF.

This rearrangement joins TRBV2 to TRBJ2-2, with 10 bases lining up with TRBD2. There are 16 residues in the CDR3. After removal of 3 bases from V and 4 bases from J, the junction contained 5 bases not matched to a gene. Germline V gives CDR1 SNHLY, CDR2 FYNNEI. This chain's CDR3 is CASSDLAGAFTGELFF. The CDR3 bases are TGTGCCAGCAGTGACCTAGCGGGAGCTTTCACCGGGGAGCTGTTTTTT.

In regard to this clone: This CDR3 is also generated by other DNA sequences in the sample. V gene TRBV28 combines with J gene TRBJ2-2; D is ambiguous. Germline V gene sequence: CDR1 MDHEN, CDR2 SYDVKM. The CDR3 has 14 amino acids. Trimming stripped 2 bases from V and 2 bases from J, with 6 bases between. Written as DNA, the CDR3 is TGTGCCAGCAGTTTAAGGCAAAACACCGGGGAGCTGTTTTTT. Translating gives CASSLRQNTGELFF.

This chain links TRBV21-1 with TRBJ2-6; TRBD1, as called in the table, went unchecked against the DNA. TRBV21-1 is reported as a pseudogene. CDR3 length equals 16 residues. CDR3 region: CASSTGTGAGANVLTF. The CDR3 DNA sequence: TGTGCCAGCAGCACCGGGACAGGGGCTGGGGCCAACGTCCTGACTTTC.

V usage is TRBV7-9 and J usage is TRBJ2-1, with TRBD2 matching 8 bases. Trimming took 3 bases from V and 7 from J; bases not matched to a gene: 11. The germline gives CDR1 SEHNR, CDR2 FQNEAQ (reference sequence). The CDR3 runs to 16 residues. CDR3 coding DNA: TGTGCCAGCAGCTTCCTCTTGAGCGGGAGTTGGAATGAGCAGTTCTTC. Its translation is CASSFLLSGSWNEQFF.

The gene calls are TRBV6-4 and TRBJ1-2; D remains unclear. The CDR3 has 11 amino acids. Germline assignment: CDR1 MRHNA and CDR2 SNTAGT. The ends were cut back, 8 bases at V and 3 bases at J, with 7 bases in the middle. The CDR3 region is CASLPDYGYTF. CDR3 coding DNA: TGTGCCAGCTTACCGGACTATGGCTACACCTTC.

The count of this clone is one. The J gene is TRBJ1-6, the V gene TRBV10-1, with D unresolved. The length of the CDR3 is 12 residues. The V and J ends lost 8 bases and 10 bases respectively, with 12 bases between them. CDR1 is WNHNN, CDR2 SYGVQD, per germline (reference sequence). The CDR3 is CASPMSTSPLHF. CDR3 bases: TGCGCCAGCCCCATGAGCACATCACCCCTCCACTTT.

The gene calls are TRBV11-2 and TRBJ2-7; D remains unclear. CDR1 and CDR2 from the germline V gene are SGHAT and FQNNGV. This CDR3 is 13 amino acids long. Trimming stripped 3 bases from V and 0 bases from J, with 6 bases between. CDR3 bases: TGTGCCAGCAGCTTCGTGACCTCCTACGAGCAGTACTTC. Its translation: CASSFVTSYEQYF.

The V gene is TRBV28, the J gene TRBJ1-2, with a possible D match to TRBD1 (6 bases). V lost 4 bases, J lost 2 bases, and 14 bases lay in between. This CDR3 is built from 15 residues. Germline V gene lookup returns CDR1 MDHEN and CDR2 SYDVKM. Written as DNA, the CDR3 is TGTGCCAGCAGTTCCCCGGGGGGGCAGAACTATGGCTACACCTTC. This sequence encodes CASSSPGGQNYGYTF.

This clone has more than one count but fewer than ten. The chain employs TRBV7-9 and TRBJ1-5; D not certain. The V end was cut by 1 base, the J end by 5 bases, with 18 bases between. Germline V gene data show CDR1 as SEHNR and CDR2 as FQNEAQ (reference sequence). The CDR3 runs to 17 residues. The CDR3 nucleotides are TGTGCCAGCAGCTTAGGTTGGGTTGGGGAAGGCGATCAGCCCCAGCATTTT. It specifies CASSLGWVGEGDQPQHF.

The chain recombines TRBV4-2 with TRBJ2-5; D gene uncertain. TRBJ2-7 matches the DNA end more closely, so the J call is doubtful. The germline V gene encodes CDR1 LGHNA and CDR2 YNFKEQ. This CDR3 has 18 amino acids. The CDR3 protein is CASSQDKQTPASSYEQYF. CDR3 coding DNA: TGTGCCAGCAGCCAAGATAAGCAGACCCCGGCCAGCTCCTACGAGCAGTACTTC.

The genes are TRBV9 and TRBJ2-1, with a tentative D call TRBD2 (7 bases). Trimming shortened V by 0 bases and J by 6 bases, and 13 bases separated the two germline ends. Germline CDR1 SGDLS, CDR2 YYNGEE. CDR3 length equals 15 residues. The CDR3 coding sequence is TGTGCCAGCAGCGTAGGAGGGGGGGCCCTCAATGAGCAGTTCTTC. Its translation is CASSVGGGALNEQFF. The full variable domain, rest sourced from reference TRBV9 and TRBJ2-1, is DSGVTQTPKHLITATGQRVTLRCSPRSGDLSVYWYQQSLDQGLQFLIQYYNGEERAKGNILERFSAQQFPDLHSELNLSSLELGDSALYFCASSVGGGALNEQFFGPGTRLTVL.

In its sample, this clone was seen once. The chain is built from TRBV25-1 and TRBJ2-1; 7 bases map to TRBD2. The junction had 10 bases not matched to a gene; V was cut back by 3 bases and J by 5 bases. This CDR3 is 16 amino acids long. Germline V gives CDR1 MGHDK, CDR2 SYGVNS. CDR3 sequence: CASSETGTAGDNEQFF. The CDR3 DNA follows: TGTGCCAGCAGTGAGACCGGGACGGCGGGGGACAATGAGCAGTTCTTC.